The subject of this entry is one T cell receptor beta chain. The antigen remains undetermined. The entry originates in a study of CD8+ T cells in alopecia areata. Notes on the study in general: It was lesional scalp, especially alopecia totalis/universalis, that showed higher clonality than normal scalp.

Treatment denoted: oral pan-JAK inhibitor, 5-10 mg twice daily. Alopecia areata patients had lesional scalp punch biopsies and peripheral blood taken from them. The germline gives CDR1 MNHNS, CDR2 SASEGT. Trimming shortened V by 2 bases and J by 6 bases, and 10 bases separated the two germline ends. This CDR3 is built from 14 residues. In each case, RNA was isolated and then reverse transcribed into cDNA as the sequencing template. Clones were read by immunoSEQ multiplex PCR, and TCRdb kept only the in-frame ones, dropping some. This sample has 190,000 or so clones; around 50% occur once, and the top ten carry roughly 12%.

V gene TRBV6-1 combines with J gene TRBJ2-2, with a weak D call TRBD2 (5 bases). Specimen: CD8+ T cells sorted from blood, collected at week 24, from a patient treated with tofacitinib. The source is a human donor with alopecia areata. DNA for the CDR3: TGTGCCAGCAGTGAATTCGAGGGTTCCGGGGAGCTGTTTTTT. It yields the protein CASSEFEGSGELFF.